This is a list of T cell receptor beta chains from one sample in a study of T cell responses to AZD1222 COVID-19 vaccine. The method was immunoSEQ multiplex PCR; TCRdb's version includes in-frame clones alone and lacks a portion of them. The sample lists roughly 100,000 clones; less than 95% were seen once. Sequenced here: peripheral blood, sampled 28 days after the second AZD1222 dose. The origin of the receptors is an adult who received the AZD1222 COVID-19 vaccine. Each CDR3 is given with its conserved first and last residue. The D gene is left open where the match is weak. Only some rows state a clone size, as once, few, many or a class for expanded clones.

j_gene: TRBJ2-2; v_gene: TRBV6-4; d_gene: TRBD2; abundance: -; CDR3aa: CASSVSGGANTGELFF
j_gene: TRBJ2-3; v_gene: TRBV11-2; d_gene: -; abundance: -; CDR3aa: CASSPRGDGTDTQYF
j_gene: TRBJ1-6; v_gene: TRBV7-2; d_gene: -; abundance: -; CDR3aa: CASSLGSYNSPLHF
j_gene: TRBJ2-7; v_gene: TRBV11-2; d_gene: -; abundance: -; CDR3aa: CASTGAAYEQYF
j_gene: TRBJ2-3; v_gene: TRBV11-1; d_gene: TRBD1; abundance: many; CDR3aa: CASSFSGQGTDTQYF
j_gene: TRBJ2-7; v_gene: TRBV4-1; d_gene: TRBD1; abundance: -; CDR3aa: CASRGQLNLSYEQYF
j_gene: TRBJ1-1; v_gene: TRBV13; d_gene: -; abundance: -; CDR3aa: CASSLDQGRRTKTEAFF
j_gene: TRBJ2-1; v_gene: TRBV3-1/TRBV3-2; d_gene: -; abundance: once; CDR3aa: CASSQDYYNEQFF
j_gene: TRBJ1-5; v_gene: TRBV7-2; d_gene: TRBD1; abundance: -; CDR3aa: CASSLAVLTQGASNQPQHF
j_gene: TRBJ2-1; v_gene: TRBV27; d_gene: TRBD1; abundance: few; CDR3aa: CASSLVQGSIYNEQFF